What follows describes a single TCR beta chain. Its antigen remains unidentified. TCRdb's copy holds only in-frame clones and misses some; the assay was immunoSEQ multiplex PCR. The table lists roughly 60,000 clones, approximately 84% of them singletons. This sample stems from a study of OX40 agonist ivuxolimab in advanced cancers. Study-wide context: As their treatment, patients were administered ivuxolimab, an agonistic anti-OX40 (CD134) antibody. Hepatocellular carcinoma, melanoma, renal cell or head and neck cancer was diagnosed in the dose-escalation patients. Overall study findings and caveats: Researchers did not determine the expanded peripheral T cells' antigen specificity. The study observed clonal expansion of CD4+ and CD8+ blood T cells by week 6 at 0.1 to 3.0 mg/kg.

The CDR3 length is 13 residues. Per germline, CDR1 SGHRS and CDR2 YFSETQ. The V end lost 4 bases, the J end lost 5 bases, and 12 bases lay between the germline ends. The chain has TRBV5-1 and TRBJ2-5, with D tentatively TRBD1 (5 bases). The starting material was CD4+ or CD8+ T cells sorted from blood, obtained in a trial of the OX40 agonist ivuxolimab. The clonotype comes from an adult with an advanced solid tumor such as melanoma, head and neck, liver or kidney cancer. The CDR3 loop is CASSRQYGETQYF. CDR3 coding DNA: TGCGCCAGCAGCAGACAGTACGGGGAGACCCAGTACTTC.